A selection of T cell receptor beta chains follows, all from one sample in a study of graft-versus-host responses after intestinal transplantation. The method was immunoSEQ multiplex PCR; TCRdb's version includes in-frame clones alone and lacks a portion of them. The table lists 17,000 or so clones, around two fifths of them singletons. Source: alloreactive CD8+ T cells from a mixed lymphocyte reaction culture, taken before intestinal transplant. The receptors originated from a human patient who received an intestinal transplant. CDR3s leave out the opening cysteine and the closing phenylalanine or tryptophan.

J	V	CDR3
TRBJ2-7	TRBV11-2	ASSLGPLPGGPSYEQY
TRBJ2-7	TRBV18	ASSRLAGVTEQY
TRBJ1-1	TRBV23-1	ASSQSLRNTEAF
TRBJ1-1	TRBV27	ASSLWGYRGRSTEAF
TRBJ2-1	TRBV5-6	ASSSGLAGGDYNEQF
TRBJ1-2	TRBV4-1	ASSQVAPGDYGYT
TRBJ1-2	TRBV4-3	ASSQESGINYGYT
TRBJ2-1	TRBV7-9	ASSYWGERAYNEQF
TRBJ2-1	TRBV27	ASSPLSGEVEQF
TRBJ1-1	TRBV28	ASRQIPNTEAF
TRBJ1-1	TRBV6-5	ASSYFLRIPEAF
TRBJ2-7	TRBV7-6	ASSLMEGYEQY
TRBJ1-6	TRBV7-9	ASSLTGTVNSPLH